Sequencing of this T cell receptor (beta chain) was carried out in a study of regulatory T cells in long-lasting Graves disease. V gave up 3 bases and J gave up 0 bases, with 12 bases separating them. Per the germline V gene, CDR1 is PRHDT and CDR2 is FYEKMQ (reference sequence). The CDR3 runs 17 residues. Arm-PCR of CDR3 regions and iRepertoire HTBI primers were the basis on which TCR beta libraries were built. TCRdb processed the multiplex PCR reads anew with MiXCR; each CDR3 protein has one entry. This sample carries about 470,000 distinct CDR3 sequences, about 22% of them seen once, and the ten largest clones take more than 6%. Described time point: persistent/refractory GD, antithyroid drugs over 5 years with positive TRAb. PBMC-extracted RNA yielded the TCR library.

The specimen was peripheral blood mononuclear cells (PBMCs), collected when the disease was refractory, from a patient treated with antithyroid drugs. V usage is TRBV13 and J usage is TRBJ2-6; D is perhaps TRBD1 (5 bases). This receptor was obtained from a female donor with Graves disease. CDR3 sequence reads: CASSFGDQGSGANVLTF. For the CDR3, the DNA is TGTGCCAGCAGCTTCGGAGACCAGGGCTCTGGGGCCAACGTCCTGACTTTC. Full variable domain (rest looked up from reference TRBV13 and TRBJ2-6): AAGVIQSPRHLIKEKRETATLKCYPIPRHDTVYWYQQGPGQDPQFLISFYEKMQSDKGSIPDRFSAQQFSDYHSELNMSSLELGDSALYFCASSFGDQGSGANVLTFGAGSRLTVL.